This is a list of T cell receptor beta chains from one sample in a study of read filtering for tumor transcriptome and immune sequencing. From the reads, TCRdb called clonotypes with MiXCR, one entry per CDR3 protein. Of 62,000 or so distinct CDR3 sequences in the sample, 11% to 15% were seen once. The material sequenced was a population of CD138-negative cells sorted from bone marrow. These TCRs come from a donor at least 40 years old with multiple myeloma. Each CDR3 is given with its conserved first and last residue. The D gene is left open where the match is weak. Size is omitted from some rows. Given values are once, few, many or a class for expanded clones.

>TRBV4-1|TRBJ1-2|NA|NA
TGCGCCAGCAGCCAAGTTTTTCCCGTCAGGGATCTTTTCTATGGCTACACCTTC
CASSQVFPVRDLFYGYTF
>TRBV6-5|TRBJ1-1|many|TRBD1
TGTGCCAGCAGCCGAAACAGGGGCTTCAACACTGAAGCTTTCTTT
CASSRNRGFNTEAFF
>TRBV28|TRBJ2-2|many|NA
TGTGCCAGCAGTTTAATCGGGGAGCTGTTTTTT
CASSLIGELFF
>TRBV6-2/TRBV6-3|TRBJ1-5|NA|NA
TGTGCCAGCAGTTACCCCGTTTTAGGGGGGCCTGGCCATCAGCCCCAGCATTTT
CASSYPVLGGPGHQPQHF
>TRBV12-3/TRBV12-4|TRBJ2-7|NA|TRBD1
TGTGCCAGCAGTCTGGGACAGGACACCTACGAGCAGTACTTC
CASSLGQDTYEQYF
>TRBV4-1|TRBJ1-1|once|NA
TGCGCCAGCAGCCAAGAATCCCGTTACGCTGAAGCTTTCTTT
CASSQESRYAEAFF
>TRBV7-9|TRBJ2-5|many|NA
TGTGCCAGCAGCTCCGGGACTCAAGAGACCCAGTACTTC
CASSSGTQETQYF
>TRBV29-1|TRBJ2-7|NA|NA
TGCAGCGTTGCCAGTGGGAGGTCTGCGGGGGAGCAGTACTTC
CSVASGRSAGEQYF
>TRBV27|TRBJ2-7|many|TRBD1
TGTGCCAGCAGTCCCTGGGACAGCTCCTACGAGCAGTACTTC
CASSPWDSSYEQYF
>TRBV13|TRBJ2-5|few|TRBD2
TGTGCCAGCAGCTCGACGACTAGCGGGAGGGGGGAGACCCAGTACTTC
CASSSTTSGRGETQYF
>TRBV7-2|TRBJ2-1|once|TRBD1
TGTGCCAGCAGCTTAGCGCGGAAGGGGGCTACCTCCTACAATGAGCAGTTCTTC
CASSLARKGATSYNEQFF
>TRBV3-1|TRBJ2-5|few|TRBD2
TGTGCCAGCAGCCCGGGACTAGCGGAGATCCAAGAGACCCAGTACTTC
CASSPGLAEIQETQYF
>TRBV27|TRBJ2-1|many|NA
TGTGCCAGCAGTTCCCCCGGGTCGAGCTCCTACAATGAGCAGTTCTTC
CASSSPGSSSYNEQFF
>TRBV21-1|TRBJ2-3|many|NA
TGTGCCAGCAGCAAAGCGACAGGGTTCACAGATACGCAGTATTTT
CASSKATGFTDTQYF
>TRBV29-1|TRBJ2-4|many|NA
TGCAGCGTTGGAAGATCTAGCTTCGCCAAAAACATTCAGTACTTC
CSVGRSSFAKNIQYF
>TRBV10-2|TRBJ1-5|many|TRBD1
TGCGCCAGCAGTGGTGATAGGGGGCGTCAGCCCCAGCATTTT
CASSGDRGRQPQHF
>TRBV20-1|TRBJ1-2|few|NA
TGCAGTGCCGGGGGACACGCGCTTGGCTACACCTTC
CSAGGHALGYTF
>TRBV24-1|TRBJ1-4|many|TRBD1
TGTGCCACCAGCGAACCAAGTGGGACAGGTGAAAAACTGTTTTTT
CATSEPSGTGEKLFF
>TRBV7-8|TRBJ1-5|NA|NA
TGTGCCAGCAGCTCCGCGGAGGTTCAGCCCCAGCATTTT
CASSSAEVQPQHF
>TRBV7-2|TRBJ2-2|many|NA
TGTGCCAGCAGCCGAAGCACCGGGGAGCTGTTTTTT
CASSRSTGELFF
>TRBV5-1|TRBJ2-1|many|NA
TGCGCCAGCAGCTCGTCACAGGGTTACAATGAGCAGTTCTTC
CASSSSQGYNEQFF
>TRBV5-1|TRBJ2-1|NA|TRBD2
TGCGCCAGCAGCTTGGACCGGACTAGAAATGAGCAGTTCTTC
CASSLDRTRNEQFF
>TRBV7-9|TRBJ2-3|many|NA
TGTGCCAGCAGCCCCAACTTAGCGGGCACAGATACGCAGTATTTT
CASSPNLAGTDTQYF
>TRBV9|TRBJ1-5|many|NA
TGTGCCAGCAGCTACGGACAGAGCAATCAGCCCCAGCATTTT
CASSYGQSNQPQHF
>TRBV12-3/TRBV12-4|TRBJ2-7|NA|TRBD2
TGTGCCAGCAGCTTGGGGCCTACTAGCGGAACCTACGAGCAGTACTTC
CASSLGPTSGTYEQYF
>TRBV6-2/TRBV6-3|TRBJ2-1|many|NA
TGTGCCAGCAGTTACGTCGTGGACAGGCAGTTCTTC
CASSYVVDRQFF
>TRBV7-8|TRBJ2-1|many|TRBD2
TGTGCCAGCAGCTTTCGCCCAAGCGGGGCCTACAATGAGCAGTTCTTC
CASSFRPSGAYNEQFF
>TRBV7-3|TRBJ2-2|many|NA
TGTGCCAGCAGCTTGGCCGGGGAGCTGTTTTTT
CASSLAGELFF
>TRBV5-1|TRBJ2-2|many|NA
TGCGCCAGCAGCTTGTCAACGAGCGCCGGGGAGCTGTTTTTT
CASSLSTSAGELFF
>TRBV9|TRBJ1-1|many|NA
TGTGCCAGCAGCGTAGGAGGATCTGAAGCTTTCTTT
CASSVGGSEAFF
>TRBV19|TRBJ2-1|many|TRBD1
TGTGCCAGCGGACAGGGATTCTACAATGAGCAGTTCTTC
CASGQGFYNEQFF
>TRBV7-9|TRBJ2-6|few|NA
TGTGCCAGCAGCTCCCCCCGAGCAGGGAGAAGCTCTGGGGCCAACGTCCTGACTTTC
CASSSPRAGRSSGANVLTF
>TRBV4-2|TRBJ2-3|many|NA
TGTGCCAGCAGCCAACGGGCGCTGGGACCAGATACGCAGTATTTT
CASSQRALGPDTQYF
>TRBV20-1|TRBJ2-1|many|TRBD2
TGCAGTGCTAGGATTTCTAGCGGAGCGTCCTACAATGAGCAGTTCTTC
CSARISSGASYNEQFF
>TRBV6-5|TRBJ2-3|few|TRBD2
TGTGCCAGCAGGGCCTCGGGACTAGCGGGAGTAGATACGCAGTATTTT
CASRASGLAGVDTQYF
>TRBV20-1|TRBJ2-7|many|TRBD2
TGCAGTGCTAGAGTCGGCGGGAGCAGGGAGCAGTACTTC
CSARVGGSREQYF
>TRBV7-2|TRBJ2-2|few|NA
TGTGCCAGCAGCTTAGCGGGAGTTAACACCGGGGAGCTGTTTTTT
CASSLAGVNTGELFF
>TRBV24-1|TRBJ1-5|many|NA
TGTGCCACCAGTAAAAAGGGGAGCAATCAGCCCCAGCATTTT
CATSKKGSNQPQHF
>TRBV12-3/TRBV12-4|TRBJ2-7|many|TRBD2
TGTGCCAGCAGACCGGGACTAGCGGGAGTGGGCTACGAGCAGTACTTC
CASRPGLAGVGYEQYF
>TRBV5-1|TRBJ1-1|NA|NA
TGCGCCAGCAGCTTACAGACCGGTTCCATGAACACTGAAGCTTTCTTT
CASSLQTGSMNTEAFF
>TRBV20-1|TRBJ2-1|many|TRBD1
TGCAGTGCTAGTGAGGGGGCAGGGAGTGAGCAGTTCTTC
CSASEGAGSEQFF
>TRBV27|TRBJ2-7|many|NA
TGTGCCAGCAGTTTTGCAGGGTTGAACGAGCAGTACTTC
CASSFAGLNEQYF
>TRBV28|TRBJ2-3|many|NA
TGTGCCAGCAGGTCGACTAGTCCGTATACGCAGTATTTT
CASRSTSPYTQYF
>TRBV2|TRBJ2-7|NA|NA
TGTGCCAGCAGTGCCCTAGGGCGATACGAGCAGTACTTC
CASSALGRYEQYF
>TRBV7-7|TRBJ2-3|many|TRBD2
TGTGCTAGCAGCCCCAGTGCGGGAGGGTTAGCAGATACGCAGTATTTT
CASSPSAGGLADTQYF
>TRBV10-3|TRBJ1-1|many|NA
TGTGCCATCAGTGAGGGAGGCCAGCCTCTGACTGAAGCTTTCTTT
CAISEGGQPLTEAFF
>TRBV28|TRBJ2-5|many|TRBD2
TGTGCCAGCAGTTTAGCCCTAGCGGCCCCCCAAGAGACCCAGTACTTC
CASSLALAAPQETQYF
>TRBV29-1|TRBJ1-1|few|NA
TGCAGCGGGGGACTATTTGGGGTGGCCACTGAAGCTTTCTTT
CSGGLFGVATEAFF